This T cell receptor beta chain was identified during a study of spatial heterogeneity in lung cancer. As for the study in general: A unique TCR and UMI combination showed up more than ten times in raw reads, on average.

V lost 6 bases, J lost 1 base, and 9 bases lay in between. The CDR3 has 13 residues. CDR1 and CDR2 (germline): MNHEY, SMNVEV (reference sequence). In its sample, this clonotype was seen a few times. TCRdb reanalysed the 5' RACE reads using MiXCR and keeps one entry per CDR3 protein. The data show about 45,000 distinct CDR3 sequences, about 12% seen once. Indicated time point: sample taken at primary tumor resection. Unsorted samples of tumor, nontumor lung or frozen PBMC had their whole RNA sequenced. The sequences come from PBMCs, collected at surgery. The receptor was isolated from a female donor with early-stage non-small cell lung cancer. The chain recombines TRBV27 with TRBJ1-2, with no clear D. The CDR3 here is CASSLGSNYGYTF. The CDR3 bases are TGTGCCAGCAGCTTGGGCAGTAACTATGGCTACACCTTC.